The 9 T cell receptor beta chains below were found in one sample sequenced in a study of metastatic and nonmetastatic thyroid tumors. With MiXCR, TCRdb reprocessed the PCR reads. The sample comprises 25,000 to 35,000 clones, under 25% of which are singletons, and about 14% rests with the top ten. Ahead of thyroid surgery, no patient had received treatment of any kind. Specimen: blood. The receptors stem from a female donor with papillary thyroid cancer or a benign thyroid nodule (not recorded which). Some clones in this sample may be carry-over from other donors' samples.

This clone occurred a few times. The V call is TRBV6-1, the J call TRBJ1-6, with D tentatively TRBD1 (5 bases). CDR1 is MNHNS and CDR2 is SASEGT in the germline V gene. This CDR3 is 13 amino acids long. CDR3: CEGRESGRESLHF. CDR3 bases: TGTGAAGGCAGGGAGTCGGGGAGGGAGTCCCTCCACTTT.

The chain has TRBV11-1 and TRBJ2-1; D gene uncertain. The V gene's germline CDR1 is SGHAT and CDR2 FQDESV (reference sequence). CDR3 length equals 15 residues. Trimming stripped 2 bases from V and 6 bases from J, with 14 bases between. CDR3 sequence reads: CASSLTDLLSNEQFF. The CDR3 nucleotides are TGTGCCAGCAGCTTAACGGACCTCCTCTCCAATGAGCAGTTCTTC.

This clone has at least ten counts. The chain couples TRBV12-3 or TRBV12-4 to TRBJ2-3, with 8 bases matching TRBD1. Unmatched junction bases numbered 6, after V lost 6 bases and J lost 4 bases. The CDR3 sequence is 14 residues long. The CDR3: CASSPGTGSDTQYF. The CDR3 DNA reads TGTGCCAGCAGCCCCGGGACAGGATCAGATACGCAGTATTTT.

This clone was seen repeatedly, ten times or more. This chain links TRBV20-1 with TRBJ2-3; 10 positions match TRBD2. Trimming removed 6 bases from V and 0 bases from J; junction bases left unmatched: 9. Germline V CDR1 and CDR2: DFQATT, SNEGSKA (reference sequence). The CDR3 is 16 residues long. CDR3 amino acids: CSAETSGWPSTDTQYF. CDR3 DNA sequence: TGCAGTGCGGAGACTAGCGGGTGGCCTAGCACAGATACGCAGTATTTT.

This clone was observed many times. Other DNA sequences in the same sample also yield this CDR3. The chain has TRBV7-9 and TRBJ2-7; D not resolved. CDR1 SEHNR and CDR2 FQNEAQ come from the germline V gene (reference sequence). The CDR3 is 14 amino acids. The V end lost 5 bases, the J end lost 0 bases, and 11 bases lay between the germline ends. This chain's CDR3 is CASSLTSASYEQYF. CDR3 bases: TGTGCCAGCAGCCTCACATCCGCCTCCTACGAGCAGTACTTC.

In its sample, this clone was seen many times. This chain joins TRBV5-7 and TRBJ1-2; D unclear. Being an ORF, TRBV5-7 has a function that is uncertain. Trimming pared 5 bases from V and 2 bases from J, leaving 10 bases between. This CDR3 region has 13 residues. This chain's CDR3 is CASRFDGNYGYTF. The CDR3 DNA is TGTGCCAGCAGATTTGACGGGAACTATGGCTACACCTTC.

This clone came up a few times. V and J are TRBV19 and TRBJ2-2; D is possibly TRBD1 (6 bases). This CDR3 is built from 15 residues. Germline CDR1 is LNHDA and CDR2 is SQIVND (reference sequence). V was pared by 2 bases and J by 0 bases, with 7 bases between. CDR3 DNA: TGTGCCAGTAGTATAACAGGGACGAACACCGGGGAGCTGTTTTTT. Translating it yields CASSITGTNTGELFF.

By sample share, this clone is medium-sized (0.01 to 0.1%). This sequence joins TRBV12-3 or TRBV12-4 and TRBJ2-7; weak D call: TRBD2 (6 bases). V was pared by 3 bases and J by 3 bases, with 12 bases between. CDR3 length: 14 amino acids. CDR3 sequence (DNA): TGTGCCAGCAGTTTTAGTGGAGGGAGCTACGAGCAGTACTTC. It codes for CASSFSGGSYEQYF.

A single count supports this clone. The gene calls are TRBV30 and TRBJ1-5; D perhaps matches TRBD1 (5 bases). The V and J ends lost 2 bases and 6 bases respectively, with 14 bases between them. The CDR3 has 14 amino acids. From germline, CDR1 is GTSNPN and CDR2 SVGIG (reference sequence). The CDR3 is CAWSSTVGGQPQHF. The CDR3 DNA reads TGTGCCTGGAGTTCCACAGTGGGGGGTCAGCCCCAGCATTTT.